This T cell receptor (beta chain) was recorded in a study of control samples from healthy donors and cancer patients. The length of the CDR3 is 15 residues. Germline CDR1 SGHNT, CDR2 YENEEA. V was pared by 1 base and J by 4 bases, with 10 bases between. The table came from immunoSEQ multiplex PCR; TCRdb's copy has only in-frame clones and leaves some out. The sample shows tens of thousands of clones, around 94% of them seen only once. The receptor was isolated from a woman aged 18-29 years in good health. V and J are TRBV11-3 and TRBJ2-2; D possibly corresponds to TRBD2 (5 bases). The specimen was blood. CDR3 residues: CASSLGGVGTGELFF. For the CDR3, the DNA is TGTGCCAGCAGCTTAGGGGGAGTCGGCACCGGGGAGCTGTTTTTT.